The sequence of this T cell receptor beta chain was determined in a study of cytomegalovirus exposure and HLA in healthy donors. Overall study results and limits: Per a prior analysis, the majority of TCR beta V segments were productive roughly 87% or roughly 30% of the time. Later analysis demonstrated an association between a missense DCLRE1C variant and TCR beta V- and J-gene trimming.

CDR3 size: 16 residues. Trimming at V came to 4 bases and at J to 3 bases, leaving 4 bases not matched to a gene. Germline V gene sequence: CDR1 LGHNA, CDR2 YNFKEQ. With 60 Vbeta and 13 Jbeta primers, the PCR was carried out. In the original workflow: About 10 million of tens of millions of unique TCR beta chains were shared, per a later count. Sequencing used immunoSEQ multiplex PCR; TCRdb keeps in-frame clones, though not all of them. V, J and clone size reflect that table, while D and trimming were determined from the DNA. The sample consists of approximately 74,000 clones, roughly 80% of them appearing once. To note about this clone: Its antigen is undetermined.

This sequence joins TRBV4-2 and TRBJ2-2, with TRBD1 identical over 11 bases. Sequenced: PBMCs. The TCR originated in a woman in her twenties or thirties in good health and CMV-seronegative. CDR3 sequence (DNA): TGTGCCAGCAGCCGCCAGGGACAGGGGGACACCGGGGAGCTGTTTTTT. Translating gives CASSRQGQGDTGELFF.